The clone carrying this T cell receptor (beta chain) was recorded once. The sample comes from a study of shared clonotypes between healthy human individuals. When replicate PCRs were run on sorted subsets, they used about 220 ng DNA, about 31,000 T cell genomes. Measured with immunoSEQ multiplex PCR; TCRdb has only the in-frame clones, and not every one. The sample has around 2.5 million clones, 80% to 95% seen once. Germline CDR1 reads SGHTA; CDR2 reads FQGTGA. Germline trimming cut 6 bases from V and 0 bases from J; bases unmatched to any gene: 5. This CDR3 contains 16 residues. The J gene is TRBJ2-2, the V gene TRBV7-3, with 9 bases fitting TRBD2. This clonotype was obtained from a man younger than 35 in good health. Some clones in this sample may be carry-over from other donors' samples. The source material was naive CD4+ T cells from PBMCs. The subset here: CD45RA+ positively selected. CDR3 nucleotides: TGTGCCAGCAGTTACCTAGCGGGACCGAACACCGGGGAGCTGTTTTTT. Translated, it gives CASSYLAGPNTGELFF.